The 5 T cell receptor beta chains in this list originate from one sample, sequenced in a study of shared clonotypes between healthy human individuals. The repertoire was sequenced with immunoSEQ multiplex PCR; TCRdb's copy has only in-frame clones and lacks some. This sample has roughly 2.5 million clones; more than 80% occur once, and the top ten carry around 0.14%. Sequenced input: naive CD4+ T cells sorted from blood. The sample's subset: CD45RA+ positively selected. These receptors were obtained from a man aged 18 to 35 in good health.

The chain recombines TRBV6-6 with TRBJ2-5; D call uncertain. V was trimmed by 7 bases and J by 5 bases, leaving 11 bases between them. CDR3 length: 12 residues. The V gene's germline CDR1 is MNHNY and CDR2 SVGAGI (reference sequence). CDR3 sequence: CASNRARETQYF. In nucleotides, the CDR3 is TGTGCCAGCAATAGAGCCAGGGAGACCCAGTACTTC.

J is TRBJ1-1 and V is TRBV7-2; D is unclear. Germline V gene data show CDR1 as SGHTA and CDR2 as FQGNSA. V was cut by 2 bases and J by 4 bases, with 20 bases left in between. The CDR3 extends over 17 amino acids. The CDR3 region is CASSLSYSPRWGTEAFF. The CDR3 bases are TGTGCCAGCAGCTTAAGTTATTCTCCACGGTGGGGCACTGAAGCTTTCTTT.

This chain joins TRBV5-1 and TRBJ2-2; D call uncertain. The V gene lost 0 bases and the J gene lost 7 bases, with 7 bases spanning the gap. The germline V gene has CDR1 SGHRS and CDR2 YFSETQ. The CDR3 covers 13 residues. The DNA for the CDR3 is TGCGCCAGCAGCTTGGATTGGGGCGGGGAGCTGTTTTTT. It yields the protein CASSLDWGGELFF. Full variable domain (outside the CDR3, taken from reference TRBV5-1 and TRBJ2-2): KAGVTQTPRYLIKTRGQQVTLSCSPISGHRSVSWYQQTPGQGLQFLFEYFSETQRNKGNFPGRFSGRQFSNSRSEMNVSTLELGDSALYLCASSLDWGGELFFGEGSRLTVL.

This clone was detected only once. The chain employs TRBV15 and TRBJ2-1, with 15 nucleotides matching TRBD2. The CDR3 runs to 18 residues. The junction had 8 bases not matched to a gene; V was cut back by 0 bases and J by 8 bases. Germline values: CDR1 LNHNV, CDR2 YYDKDF (reference sequence). This chain's CDR3 is CATSREMLGLAGGDEQFF. CDR3 DNA: TGTGCCACCAGCAGAGAAATGCTAGGACTAGCGGGAGGGGATGAGCAGTTCTTC.

The DNA for the CDR3 is TGTGCCAGCAGCCCCGACCCTGGAGCGCAAGAGACCCAGTACTTC. This translates into CASSPDPGAQETQYF. V usage is TRBV7-9 and J usage is TRBJ2-5, with D uncertain. The germline V gene encodes CDR1 SEHNR and CDR2 FQNEAQ (reference sequence). V shed 5 bases and J shed 2 bases, with 15 bases lying between them. This CDR3 contains 15 residues. The full variable domain, completed using reference TRBV7-9 and TRBJ2-5, is DTGVSQNPRHKITKRGQNVTFRCDPISEHNRLYWYRQTLGQGPEFLTYFQNEAQLEKSRLLSDRFSAERPKGSFSTLEIQRTEQGDSAMYLCASSPDPGAQETQYFGPGTRLLVL.